What follows describes a single T cell receptor beta chain. This entry comes from a study of blood T cell repertoires in COVID-19. Turning to the study itself: Samples taken during acute and convalescent COVID-19 were collected in the United States, Italy and Spain.

The CDR3 extends over 19 amino acids. Germline assignment: CDR1 SGDLS and CDR2 YYNGEE. The V segment lost 3 bases and the J segment 3 bases; nucleotides outside the gene matches: 15. How the authors handled the data: Reference gene primer amplification in the assay estimated nucleated cell counts. Libraries were prepared by immunoSEQ multiplex PCR; TCRdb keeps only in-frame clonotypes and omits some of them. V, J and clone size derive from that table, while D and trimming were established from the DNA sequence. The sample contains fewer than 150,000 clones, 70% to 90% of which appear only once. The chain uses TRBV9 and TRBJ2-7, with 13 nucleotides matching TRBD2. Sequences were obtained from peripheral blood. The TCR sequence derives from a woman between 50 and 59 years old with active or convalescent COVID-19. CDR3 amino acids: CASSAEPGLAGILGYEQYF. DNA of the CDR3: TGTGCCAGCAGCGCCGAACCGGGACTAGCGGGAATCTTGGGCTACGAGCAGTACTTC.